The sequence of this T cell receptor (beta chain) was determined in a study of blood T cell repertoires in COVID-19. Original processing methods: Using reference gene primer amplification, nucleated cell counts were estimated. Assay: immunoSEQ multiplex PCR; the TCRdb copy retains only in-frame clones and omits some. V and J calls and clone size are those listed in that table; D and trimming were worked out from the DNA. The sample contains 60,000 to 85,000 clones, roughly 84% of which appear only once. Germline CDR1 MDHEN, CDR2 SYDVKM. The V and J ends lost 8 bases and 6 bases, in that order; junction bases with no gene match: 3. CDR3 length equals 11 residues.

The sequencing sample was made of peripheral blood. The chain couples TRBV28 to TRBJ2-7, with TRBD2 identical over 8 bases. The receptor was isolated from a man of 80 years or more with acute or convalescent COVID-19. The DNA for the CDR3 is TGTGCCAGCGATCGGGGGGGCGAGCAGTACTTC. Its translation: CASDRGGEQYF.